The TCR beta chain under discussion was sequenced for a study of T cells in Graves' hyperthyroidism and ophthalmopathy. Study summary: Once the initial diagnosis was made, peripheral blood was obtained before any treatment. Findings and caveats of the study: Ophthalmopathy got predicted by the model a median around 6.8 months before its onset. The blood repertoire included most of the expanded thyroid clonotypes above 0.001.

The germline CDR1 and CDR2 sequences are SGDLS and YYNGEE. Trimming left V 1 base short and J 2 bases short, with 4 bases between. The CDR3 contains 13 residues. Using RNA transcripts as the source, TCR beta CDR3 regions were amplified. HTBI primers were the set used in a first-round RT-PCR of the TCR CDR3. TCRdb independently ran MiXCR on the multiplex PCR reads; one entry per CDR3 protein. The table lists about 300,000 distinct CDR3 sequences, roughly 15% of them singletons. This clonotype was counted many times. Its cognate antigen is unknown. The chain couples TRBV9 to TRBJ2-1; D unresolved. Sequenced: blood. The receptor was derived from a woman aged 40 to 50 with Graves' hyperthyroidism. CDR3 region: CASSVPPYNEQFF. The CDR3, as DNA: TGTGCCAGCAGCGTACCCCCCTACAATGAGCAGTTCTTC.